This TCR beta chain was profiled in a study of regulatory T cells in long-lasting Graves disease. Study outcomes and limitations: Relative to newly diagnosed Graves' patients, persistent ones had lower TCR diversity. Persistent disease preferred TRBV28, TRBJ1-2 and TRBJ2-5; new disease, TRBV20-1 and TRBJ2-1.

Construction of TCR beta libraries relied on iRepertoire HTBI primers and on Arm-PCR targeting CDR3 regions. A single record per CDR3 protein comes from TCRdb applying MiXCR to the multiplex PCR reads. This table has 420,000 or so distinct CDR3 sequences, 23% appearing once. This clonotype was detected ten times or more. What it binds is not known. The time point here: persistent/refractory GD, antithyroid drugs over 5 years with positive TRAb. PBMC RNA was the source of the TCR library. Germline values: CDR1 SGHDT, CDR2 YYEEEE. This CDR3 contains 14 residues. J lost 5 bases, V lost 5 bases, and 8 bases had no gene match.

The source was peripheral blood mononuclear cells (PBMCs), collected when the disease was refractory, from a patient treated with antithyroid drugs. This TCR was sampled from a female donor with Graves disease. This chain joins TRBV5-6 and TRBJ1-2; 8 bases align to TRBD1. The CDR3: CASSPTGEWYGYTF. In DNA, the CDR3 is TGTGCCAGCAGTCCGACAGGGGAATGGTATGGCTACACCTTC. Complete variable domain (other parts from reference TRBV5-6 and TRBJ1-2): DAGVTQSPTHLIKTRGQQVTLRCSPKSGHDTVSWYQQALGQGPQFIFQYYEEEERQRGNFPDRFSGHQFPNYSSELNVNALLLGDSALYLCASSPTGEWYGYTFGSGTRLTVV.